This T cell receptor beta chain comes out of a study of OX40 agonist ivuxolimab in advanced cancers. Study at large: With a range of about 23 to 90, age averaged 60 years, and 65% to 85% were male. Eligibility rules accepted prior anti-PD-1, anti-PD-L1 or anti-CTLA-4 therapy, and 35% to 40% had some. General study findings and limits: Certain nonresponding patients likewise had low normalized T-cell clonal expansion.

Measured with immunoSEQ multiplex PCR; TCRdb has only the in-frame clones, and not every one. The sample has more than 80,000 clones, less than 95% seen once. The CDR3 extends over 15 amino acids. The germline V gene encodes CDR1 SEHNR and CDR2 FQNEAQ (reference sequence). Trimming left V 5 bases short and J 2 bases short, with 13 bases between. Remarks on this clone: Its cognate antigen is unknown.

The genes are TRBV7-9 and TRBJ2-1; D is unclear. This receptor was identified in an adult with an advanced solid tumor such as melanoma, head and neck, liver or kidney cancer. The sample here was CD4+ or CD8+ T cells sorted from blood, taken in a trial of the OX40 agonist ivuxolimab. CDR3 in DNA: TGTGCCAGCAGCCCACCCATACCTACCTACAATGAGCAGTTCTTC. This encodes CASSPPIPTYNEQFF.